This section outlines one T cell receptor beta chain sequence together with its context. These data belong to a study of blood T cell repertoires in COVID-19. The method was immunoSEQ multiplex PCR; TCRdb's version includes in-frame clones alone and lacks a portion of them. Among some 60,000 clones, around nine tenths were seen once, and the ten largest hold approximately 6.2%. Source material: peripheral blood. This TCR came from a man in his forties with acute or convalescent COVID-19.

The CDR3, as DNA: TGTGCCACCAGTGACCCCGGACTAGCGGGGCACAATGAGCAGTTCTTC. Translating it yields CATSDPGLAGHNEQFF. The chain employs TRBV24-1 and TRBJ2-1, with 12 bases matching TRBD2. Looked up from germline, CDR1 is KGHDR and CDR2 is SFDVKD. The CDR3 sequence is 16 residues long. J gave up 5 bases and V 4 bases, and 5 bases lay outside the gene matches.